This T cell receptor beta chain is from a study of response to subunit inactivated influenza vaccine. Overall study findings and caveats: There was a suggestion from the authors that each seasonal influenza vaccination recruits few new T cells.

TCRdb reprocessed the RT-PCR reads with MiXCR, giving one entry per CDR3 protein. The sample lists about 530,000 distinct CDR3 sequences, over 10% seen once, with about an eighth in the top ten. CDR3 length equals 15 residues. CDR1 is SEHNR and CDR2 is FQNEAQ in the germline V gene (reference sequence). The germline V and J ends were trimmed by 1 base and 9 bases, with 13 bases remaining between them. This clonotype was counted only a few times. Its antigen remains unknown. The chain employs TRBV7-9 and TRBJ1-6, with D possibly TRBD1 on 5 matching bases. This sample comprised PBMCs from blood, obtained 40 to 50 days after vaccination. This sequence was found in a man aged 45-65 years who received an inactivated influenza vaccine. CDR3 sequence reads: CASSLERQGASPLHF. For the CDR3, the DNA is TGTGCCAGCAGCTTAGAGCGGCAGGGTGCTTCACCCCTCCACTTT.